This TCR beta chain was profiled in a study of radiotherapy plus CTLA-4 blockade in lung cancer. Background on the study: For 15% to 20% of patients, objective responses occurred, and approximately 31% had disease control.

Profiling relied on immunoSEQ multiplex PCR, and the TCRdb table lists in-frame clones only, not all of them. This table has some 52,000 clones, roughly 80% appearing once. There are a few counts of this clone. Germline V gene data show CDR1 as SGHDT and CDR2 as YYEEEE. The CDR3 totals 15 residues. Trimming took 4 bases from V and 1 from J; bases not matched to a gene: 4. Sequencing used peripheral blood, obtained from a patient treated with radiotherapy plus ipilimumab. The sequence came from a human donor with non-small cell lung cancer who had a partial response to radiotherapy plus ipilimumab. The rearrangement joins TRBV5-6 to TRBJ1-2; 10 nucleotides align to TRBD1. The CDR3 spells CASSPGQGVNYGYTF. CDR3 nucleotides: TGTGCCAGCAGCCCTGGACAGGGGGTTAACTATGGCTACACCTTC.